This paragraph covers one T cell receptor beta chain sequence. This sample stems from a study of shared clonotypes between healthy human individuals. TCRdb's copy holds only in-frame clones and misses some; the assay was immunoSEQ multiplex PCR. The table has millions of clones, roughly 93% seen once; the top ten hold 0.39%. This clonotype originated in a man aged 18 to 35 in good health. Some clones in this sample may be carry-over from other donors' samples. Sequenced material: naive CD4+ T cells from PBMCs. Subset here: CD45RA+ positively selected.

This CDR3 is CATVVVAGVGIQYF. The CDR3 DNA sequence: TGTGCCACCGTTGTTGTAGCGGGAGTGGGCATTCAGTACTTC. V usage is TRBV15 and J usage is TRBJ2-4, with 9 bases aligning to TRBD2. From germline, CDR1 is LNHNV and CDR2 YYDKDF (reference sequence). V lost 8 bases and J lost 9; bases outside the gene matches: 11. The CDR3 is 14 amino acids.